What follows describes a single T cell receptor beta chain. This clonotype has more than one count but fewer than ten. No antigen is known for it. Base qualities are not recorded, but no much larger clone differs from it by a single base. Library preparation was by 5' RACE. The sequencing machine was an Illumina HiSeq 2000. Template switching added a universal primer binding site, and the final cDNA carried a unique molecular identifier that allowed TCR cDNA molecules to be counted accurately. First-strand cDNA for TCR alpha and beta chains was synthesized from specific primers in the conserved constant-segment region. Each cDNA library was double barcoded, with a SMART-Mk sample barcode plus Illumina barcodes, to control for contamination. TruSeq adapter sequences along with Illumina sample barcodes were introduced in two successive PCR steps. The Illumina HiSeq platform was used with custom primers to sequence TCR alpha and beta cDNA libraries. In the authors' own workflow: MiGEC processed the raw reads to extract unique molecular identifiers, while MiXCR was used to determine the CDR3 positions. Recombination models were inferred per individual with the repgenHMM and IGoR tools using an EM algorithm. The tcR package in R was used for shared clonotype analysis, with sharing normalized by the product of cloneset sizes. To study raw recombination without the effects of thymic and clonal selection, out-of-frame nonproductive sequences were analyzed. TCRdb trimmed public reads at Q25 via fastp, called clones via MiXCR and kept in-frame beta chains. Every entry covers one CDR3 protein and lists the most common genes and DNA from its rows. It is TCRdb's table, rather than the study itself, that gives the V and J calls and clone size. The sample has around 550,000 distinct CDR3 sequences on record, roughly 15% of them singletons. The ten largest clonotypes hold roughly 0.44% of the sample.

The sample is drawn from a study of identical twins (dated by TCRdb to about 2016). With respect to the entire study: TCR alpha and beta repertoires from monozygotic twins, unrelated adults of various ages and cord blood were deep-sequenced to test whether fetal clonotypes persist. To rule out contamination, replicate twin experiments were performed at different times with different library preparation protocols.

The germline V end is reduced by 5 bases and the J end by 5 bases; junction bases left unmatched: 10. The CDR3 runs 16 amino acids, cysteine and phenylalanine included. The read is trimmed to its CDR3 DNA, 48 bases read in frame from base 1. Every donor was a healthy Caucasian. The twin cohort comprised three pairs of female monozygotic twins, all aged roughly 18 to 30 years. CD4+ and CD8+ T cell populations were isolated with positive isolation kits from Invitrogen. The investigation overall reported the following: Conclusions relied on cross-sectional statistical analysis, since the same donors could not be followed over many years. Recombination models systematically underestimated out-of-frame TCR alpha sharing in monozygotic twins but agreed with sharing between unrelated individuals. A weaker excess of twin sharing was found in beta out-of-frame sequences because the signal-to-noise ratio was lowered by fewer shared sequences. Compared with coincidental sharing between unrelated individuals, out-of-frame TCR alpha sequences shared between twins showed an excess of sequences with low generation probability. Abundant cord blood beta clonotypes had fewer insertions, young adult naive repertoires showed a similar but weaker trend, and memory repertoires showed no such trend. Invariant T cells such as MAIT and iNKT could partly confound zero-insertion analyses, although diverse VJ usage argued against such confounding for most clonotypes.

A further study also used this sample, focusing on yellow fever vaccine responses in identical twins. That second publication adds: The authors reported that the T cell response to vaccination in identical twins appeared partly convergent and partly personalized. Focusing on identical twins, the study followed the T cell clones that responded to the vaccine, and did so with precision.

This sequence originates from a woman younger than 35 in good health. The chain couples TRBV12-3 or TRBV12-4 to TRBJ2-2; 8 junctional bases match TRBD1. The sample consisted of CD4+ T cells sorted from blood. Read as DNA, the sequence is TGTGCCAGCAGTCCCACGACAGGGGCATCAACCGGGGAGCTGTTTTTT. Translation gives CASSPTTGASTGELFF.